This T cell receptor beta chain stems from a study of blood T cell repertoires in COVID-19. This clone appeared a single time. Participants spanned ages roughly 18 to 90 years and resided in 20 to 25 US areas. The study counted Cohort 3 donors as recovered given two negative PCRs, clearance, or symptom resolution. The germline V gene has CDR1 SEHNR and CDR2 FQNEAQ (reference sequence). Trimming shortened V by 4 bases and J by 3 bases, and 15 bases separated the two germline ends. CDR3 length: 15 residues. Original processing notes: Reference gene primer amplification yielded estimated nucleated cell counts. Profiling relied on immunoSEQ multiplex PCR, and the TCRdb table lists in-frame clones only, not all of them. The DNA gave D and trimming, while V, J and clone size come from that table. Here the sample spans about 230,000 clones, more than 75% being singletons.

This receptor was taken from a man younger than 35 who had recovered from COVID-19. The sample taken for sequencing was PBMCs or T cells enriched from blood (not recorded which). The chain employs TRBV7-9 and TRBJ1-1; D might be TRBD1 (6 bases). The CDR3 region is CASSYPQGGDTEAFF. The CDR3 DNA follows: TGTGCCAGCAGCTACCCACAGGGAGGGGACACTGAAGCTTTCTTT.